A single sample gave rise to the 18 T cell receptor beta chains below, sequenced in a study of identical twins. TCRdb reanalysed the 5' RACE reads using MiXCR and keeps one entry per CDR3 protein. The data show 400,000 to 500,000 distinct CDR3 sequences, around a sixth seen once. The sequencing input was naive T cells sorted from blood. Receptor source: a man aged 50 or older in good health.

V gene TRBV7-8 combines with J gene TRBJ2-3; 9 nucleotides match TRBD1. Per the germline V gene, CDR1 is SGHVS and CDR2 is FQNEAQ. The CDR3 extends over 18 amino acids. The V segment lost 7 bases and the J segment 0 bases; nucleotides outside the gene matches: 14. CDR3 bases: TGTGCCAGCACCGAAACGTCCGGGACAGGGCTTAGCACAGATACGCAGTATTTT. Its protein is CASTETSGTGLSTDTQYF.

This clonotype was detected only a few times. The CDR3, as DNA: TGTGCCAGCAGCGTCCGACAGGGTGGCACAGATACGCAGTATTTT. Translated, it gives CASSVRQGGTDTQYF. V gene TRBV9 combines with J gene TRBJ2-3; 7 bases line up with TRBD1. This CDR3 is 15 amino acids long. The germline gives CDR1 SGDLS, CDR2 YYNGEE. V gave up 2 bases and J gave up 1 base; unmatched junction bases: 4. Complete variable domain (other parts from reference TRBV9 and TRBJ2-3): DSGVTQTPKHLITATGQRVTLRCSPRSGDLSVYWYQQSLDQGLQFLIQYYNGEERAKGNILERFSAQQFPDLHSELNLSSLELGDSALYFCASSVRQGGTDTQYFGPGTRLTVL.

This chain links TRBV12-3 or TRBV12-4 with TRBJ1-2; D uncertain. The CDR3 has 13 residues. Between the trimmed V and J ends, which lost 3 bases and 4 bases, there was a span of 9 bases. The CDR3 protein is CASSFGDPYGYTF. The CDR3 DNA reads as TGTGCCAGCAGTTTTGGGGATCCCTATGGCTACACCTTC.

This clonotype was counted many times. The rearrangement uses TRBV7-1 and TRBJ2-2, with TRBD2 matching over 10 bases. TRBV7-1 is annotated as an ORF whose role is uncertain. The V segment lost 3 bases and the J segment 6 bases; nucleotides outside the gene matches: 25. This CDR3 has 22 amino acids. The CDR3, as DNA: TGTGCCAGCAGCTCCCATTTCGCCCCGATAGCGGGGGGTCGCTATGGCGCCGGGGAGCTGTTTTTT. Residues: CASSSHFAPIAGGRYGAGELFF.

V and J are TRBV7-2 and TRBJ1-6; tentatively, D is TRBD1 (5 bases). Germline V gene sequence: CDR1 SGHTA, CDR2 FQGNSA. Deletions cut 5 bases from V and 7 bases from J, with 12 bases between. The CDR3 spans 14 residues. This CDR3 is CASSQRWGNSPLHF. CDR3 DNA: TGTGCCAGCAGCCAGCGCTGGGGGAATTCACCCCTCCACTTT.

This clonotype has just a few counts. The chain carries TRBV5-1 and TRBJ1-1; weak D call: TRBD1 (6 bases). CDR1 and CDR2 (germline): SGHRS, YFSETQ. Trimming left V 0 bases short and J 1 base short, with 16 bases between. This CDR3 comprises 17 residues. CDR3 region: CASSLGYRDDPNTEAFF. As DNA, the CDR3 is TGCGCCAGCAGCTTGGGGTACAGGGACGATCCGAACACTGAAGCTTTCTTT.

The table lists this clonotype with a few counts. This chain joins TRBV20-1 and TRBJ1-4; D is unresolved. Germline V CDR1 and CDR2: DFQATT, SNEGSKA (reference sequence). The V end was cut by 7 bases, the J end by 1 base, with 10 bases between. The length of the CDR3 is 13 residues. The CDR3 DNA reads TGCAGTGTCACGGATCTAACTAATGAAAAACTGTTTTTT. It specifies CSVTDLTNEKLFF.

For this clonotype: Lacking the conserved final phenylalanine or tryptophan, this CDR3 likely reflects a read error. No DNA is shown, since the ends of the CDR3 on it are uncertain; the CDR3 is the one TCRdb lists. V usage is TRBV7-8 and J usage is TRBJ2-3; TRBD2 is the table's D call, not checked against the DNA. Germline V lookup: CDR1 SGHVS, CDR2 FQNEAQ. The CDR3 is 15 residues long, counting both termini. The CDR3 here is CASSMGLAGGAVEYS.

The J gene is TRBJ1-2, the V gene TRBV12-3 or TRBV12-4; TRBD1 aligns across 7 bases. J gave up 2 bases and V 5 bases, and 2 bases lay outside the gene matches. The CDR3 is 13 residues long. The CDR3 DNA sequence: TGTGCCAGCAGTGAACAGGGGAACTATGGCTACACCTTC. Residues: CASSEQGNYGYTF.

The table lists this clonotype with many counts. The chain couples TRBV7-2 to TRBJ1-2, with D unresolved. The CDR3 is made up of 15 amino acids. V dropped 1 base and J dropped 1 base, with 10 bases sitting between them. Germline V gene data show CDR1 as SGHTA and CDR2 as FQGNSA. As DNA, the CDR3 is TGTGCCAGCAGCTTAGAGTTCACCCGTAACTATGGCTACACCTTC. It encodes CASSLEFTRNYGYTF.

This clonotype was seen a handful of times. The chain uses TRBV12-3 or TRBV12-4 and TRBJ1-1, with D perhaps matching TRBD1 (6 bases). V was shortened by 2 bases and J by 4 bases, with 11 bases between the two germline ends. This CDR3 region has 14 residues. CDR3 sequence reads: CASSLSGDGTEAFF. CDR3 DNA: TGTGCCAGCAGTTTATCAGGGGATGGCACTGAAGCTTTCTTT.

The chain links TRBV12-3 or TRBV12-4 to TRBJ2-1; tentatively, D is TRBD2 (5 bases). With 2 bases removed from V and 8 bases from J, the gap between germline ends came to 16 bases. CDR3 size: 15 residues. The CDR3 region has the DNA TGTGCCAGCAGTTTAACCGGCCGGGGATGGGATGAGCAGTTCTTC. Its translation is CASSLTGRGWDEQFF.

This chain connects TRBV10-2 to TRBJ2-7, with 7 bases lining up with TRBD2. V dropped 1 base and J dropped 3; count of bases not matched to a gene: 3. CDR3 length: 14 amino acids. Germline CDR1 reads WSHSY; CDR2 reads SAAADI. The CDR3 nucleotides are TGCGCCAGCAGTGAGTTGGGGGGGAACTACGAGCAGTACTTC. Translation gives CASSELGGNYEQYF.

This clonotype was counted only a few times. The chain's CDR3 is CASSFENTGELFF. In DNA form, the CDR3 reads TGCGCCAGCAGCTTTGAGAACACCGGGGAGCTGTTTTTT. The gene calls are TRBV5-1 and TRBJ2-2, with D uncertain. Trimming removed 2 bases at V and 1 base at J, with 3 bases between. The CDR3 sequence is 13 residues long. Germline values: CDR1 SGHRS, CDR2 YFSETQ. The complete variable domain, with remaining parts taken from reference TRBV5-1 and TRBJ2-2, reads KAGVTQTPRYLIKTRGQQVTLSCSPISGHRSVSWYQQTPGQGLQFLFEYFSETQRNKGNFPGRFSGRQFSNSRSEMNVSTLELGDSALYLCASSFENTGELFFGEGSRLTVL.

Only a few counts were recorded for this clonotype. The chain recombines TRBV9 with TRBJ1-4, with D perhaps TRBD1 (5 bases). CDR1 SGDLS and CDR2 YYNGEE come from the germline V gene. The CDR3 is made up of 16 amino acids. The V end was cut by 4 bases, the J end by 5 bases, with 18 bases between. CDR3 in DNA: TGTGCCAGCAGCCGGGCCTCGGTGACAGAAAATGAAAAACTGTTTTTT. It is translated as CASSRASVTENEKLFF. The full variable domain, with the rest looked up from reference TRBV9 and TRBJ1-4, is DSGVTQTPKHLITATGQRVTLRCSPRSGDLSVYWYQQSLDQGLQFLIQYYNGEERAKGNILERFSAQQFPDLHSELNLSSLELGDSALYFCASSRASVTENEKLFFGSGTQLSVL.

V is TRBV9 and J is TRBJ2-3; 11 bases are shared with TRBD2. Germline lookup yields CDR1 SGDLS and CDR2 YYNGEE. Unmatched junction bases numbered 10, after V lost 4 bases and J lost 6 bases. CDR3 length equals 16 residues. The CDR3 coding sequence is TGTGCCAGCAGCCGAGAAGTAGCGGGGGGGAGGGATACGCAGTATTTT. Encoded protein: CASSREVAGGRDTQYF.

This chain uses TRBV7-9 with TRBJ1-1, with a weak D call TRBD1 (5 bases). The V end was cut by 5 bases, the J end by 4 bases, with 14 bases between. Per the germline V gene, CDR1 is SEHNR and CDR2 is FQNEAQ (reference sequence). This CDR3 is built from 14 residues. CDR3 amino acids: CASSETQEGTEAFF. In nucleotides, the CDR3 is TGTGCCAGCAGCGAGACACAGGAGGGCACTGAAGCTTTCTTT.

This chain links TRBV4-2 with TRBJ2-5, with 10 bases that match TRBD2. The germline V gene encodes CDR1 LGHNA and CDR2 YNFKEQ. V shed 0 bases and J 4 bases; nucleotides not matched to a gene: 11. The CDR3 length is 18 residues. The CDR3 reads CASSQDRWQRGGLETQYF. CDR3 DNA: TGTGCCAGCAGCCAAGATAGGTGGCAGCGGGGGGGCCTAGAGACCCAGTACTTC.